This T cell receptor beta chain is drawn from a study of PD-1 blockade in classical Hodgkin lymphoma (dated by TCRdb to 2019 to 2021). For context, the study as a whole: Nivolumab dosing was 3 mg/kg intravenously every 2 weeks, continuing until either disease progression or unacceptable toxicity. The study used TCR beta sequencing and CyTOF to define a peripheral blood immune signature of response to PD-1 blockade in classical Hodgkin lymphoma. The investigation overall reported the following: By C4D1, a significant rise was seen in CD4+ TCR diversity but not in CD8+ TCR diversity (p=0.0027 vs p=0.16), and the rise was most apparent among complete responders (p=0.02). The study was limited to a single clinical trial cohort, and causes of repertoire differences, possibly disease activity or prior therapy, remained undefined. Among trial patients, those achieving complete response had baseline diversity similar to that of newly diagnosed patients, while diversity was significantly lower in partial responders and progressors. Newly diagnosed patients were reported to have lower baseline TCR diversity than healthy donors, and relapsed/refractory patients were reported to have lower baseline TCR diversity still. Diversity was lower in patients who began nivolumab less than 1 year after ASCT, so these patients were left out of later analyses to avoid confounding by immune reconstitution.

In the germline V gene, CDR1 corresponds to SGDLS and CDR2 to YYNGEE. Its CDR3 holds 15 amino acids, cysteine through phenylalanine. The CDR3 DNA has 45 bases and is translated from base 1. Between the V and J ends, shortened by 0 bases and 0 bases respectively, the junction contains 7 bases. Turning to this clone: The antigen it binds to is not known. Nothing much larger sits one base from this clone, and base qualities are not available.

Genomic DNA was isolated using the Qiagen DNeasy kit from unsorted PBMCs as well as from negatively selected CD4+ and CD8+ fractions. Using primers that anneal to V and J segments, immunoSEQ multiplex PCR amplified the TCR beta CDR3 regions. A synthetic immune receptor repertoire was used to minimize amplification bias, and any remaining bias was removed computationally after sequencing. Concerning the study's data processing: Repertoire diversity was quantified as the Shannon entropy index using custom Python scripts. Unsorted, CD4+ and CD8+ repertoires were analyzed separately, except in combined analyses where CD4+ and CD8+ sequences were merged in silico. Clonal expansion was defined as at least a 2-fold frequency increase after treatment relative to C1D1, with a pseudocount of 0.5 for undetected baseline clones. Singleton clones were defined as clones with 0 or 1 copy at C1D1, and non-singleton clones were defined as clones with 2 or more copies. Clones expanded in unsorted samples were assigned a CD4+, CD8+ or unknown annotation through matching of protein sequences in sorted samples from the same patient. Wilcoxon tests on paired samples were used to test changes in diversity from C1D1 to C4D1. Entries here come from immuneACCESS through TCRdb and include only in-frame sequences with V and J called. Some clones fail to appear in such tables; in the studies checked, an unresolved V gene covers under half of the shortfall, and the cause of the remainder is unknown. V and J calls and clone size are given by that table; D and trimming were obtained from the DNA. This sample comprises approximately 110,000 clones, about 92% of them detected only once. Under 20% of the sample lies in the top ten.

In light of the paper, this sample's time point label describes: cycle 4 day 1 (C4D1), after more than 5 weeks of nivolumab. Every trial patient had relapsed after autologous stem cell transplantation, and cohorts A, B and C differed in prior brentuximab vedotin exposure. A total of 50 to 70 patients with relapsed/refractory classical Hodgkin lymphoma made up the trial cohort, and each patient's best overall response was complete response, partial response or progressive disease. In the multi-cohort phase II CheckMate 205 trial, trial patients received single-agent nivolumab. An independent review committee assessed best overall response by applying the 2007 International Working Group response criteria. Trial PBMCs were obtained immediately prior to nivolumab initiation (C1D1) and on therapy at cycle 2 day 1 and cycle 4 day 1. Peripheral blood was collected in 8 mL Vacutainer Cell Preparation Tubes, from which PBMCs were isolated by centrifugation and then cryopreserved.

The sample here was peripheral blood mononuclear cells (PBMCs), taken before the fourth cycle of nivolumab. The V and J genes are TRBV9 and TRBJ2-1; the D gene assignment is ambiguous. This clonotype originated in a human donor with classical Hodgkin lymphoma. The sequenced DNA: TGTGCCAGCAGCGTAGGTCTAGACTCCTACAATGAGCAGTTCTTC. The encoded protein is CASSVGLDSYNEQFF.